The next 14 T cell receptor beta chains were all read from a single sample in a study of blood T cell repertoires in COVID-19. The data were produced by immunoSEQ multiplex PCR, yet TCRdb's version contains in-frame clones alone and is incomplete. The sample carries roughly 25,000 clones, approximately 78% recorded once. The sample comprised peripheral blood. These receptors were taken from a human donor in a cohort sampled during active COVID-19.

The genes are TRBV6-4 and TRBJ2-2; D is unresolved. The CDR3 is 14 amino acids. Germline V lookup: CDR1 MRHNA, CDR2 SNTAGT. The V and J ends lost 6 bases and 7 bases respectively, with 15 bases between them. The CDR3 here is CASSMTHQLGELFF. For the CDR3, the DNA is TGTGCCAGCAGCATGACACATCAGCTCGGGGAGCTGTTTTTT.

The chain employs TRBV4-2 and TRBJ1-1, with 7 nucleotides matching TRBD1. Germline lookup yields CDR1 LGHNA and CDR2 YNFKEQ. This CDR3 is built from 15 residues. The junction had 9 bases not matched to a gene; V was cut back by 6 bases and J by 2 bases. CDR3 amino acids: CASSPPGTANTEAFF. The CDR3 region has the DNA TGTGCCAGCAGTCCGCCGGGGACAGCTAACACTGAAGCTTTCTTT.

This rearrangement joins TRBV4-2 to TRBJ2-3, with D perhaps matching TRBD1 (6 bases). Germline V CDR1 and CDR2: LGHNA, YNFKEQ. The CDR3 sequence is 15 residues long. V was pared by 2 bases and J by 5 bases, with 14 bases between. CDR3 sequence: CASSQSGLGGDTQYF. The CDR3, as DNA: TGTGCCAGCAGCCAATCCGGGCTAGGGGGAGATACGCAGTATTTT.

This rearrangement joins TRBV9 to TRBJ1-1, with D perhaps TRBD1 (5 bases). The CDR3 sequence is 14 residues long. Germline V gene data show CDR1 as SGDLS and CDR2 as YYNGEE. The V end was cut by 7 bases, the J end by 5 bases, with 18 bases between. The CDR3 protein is CASGGGGIGTEAFF. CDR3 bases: TGTGCCAGCGGAGGTGGGGGGATCGGTACTGAAGCTTTCTTT. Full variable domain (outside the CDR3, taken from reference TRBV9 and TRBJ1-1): DSGVTQTPKHLITATGQRVTLRCSPRSGDLSVYWYQQSLDQGLQFLIQYYNGEERAKGNILERFSAQQFPDLHSELNLSSLELGDSALYFCASGGGGIGTEAFFGQGTRLTVV.

The CDR3 region has the DNA TGCGCCAGCCGTGGGTTGGAACTAGAGCAGTTCTTC. This codes for CASRGLELEQFF. The chain employs TRBV4-1 and TRBJ2-1; D is unresolved. This CDR3 has 12 residues. V dropped 8 bases and J dropped 10 bases, with 15 bases sitting between them. Germline V lookup: CDR1 MGHRA, CDR2 YSYEKL.

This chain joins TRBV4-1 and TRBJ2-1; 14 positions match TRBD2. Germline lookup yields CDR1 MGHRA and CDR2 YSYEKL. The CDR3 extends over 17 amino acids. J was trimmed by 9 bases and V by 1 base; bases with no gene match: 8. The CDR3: CASSQAPGTSGSSEQFF. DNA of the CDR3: TGCGCCAGCAGCCAAGCCCCCGGGACTAGCGGGAGTAGTGAGCAGTTCTTC.

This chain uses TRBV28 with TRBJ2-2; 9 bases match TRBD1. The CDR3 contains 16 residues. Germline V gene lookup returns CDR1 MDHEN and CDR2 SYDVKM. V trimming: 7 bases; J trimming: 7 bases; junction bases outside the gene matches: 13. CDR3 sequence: CASTLGGTGMVGELFF. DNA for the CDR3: TGTGCCAGCACCTTAGGGGGGACAGGGATGGTCGGGGAGCTGTTTTTT.

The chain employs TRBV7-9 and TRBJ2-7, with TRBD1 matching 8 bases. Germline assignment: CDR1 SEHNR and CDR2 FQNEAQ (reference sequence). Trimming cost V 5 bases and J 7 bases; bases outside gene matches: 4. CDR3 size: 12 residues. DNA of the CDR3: TGTGCCAGCAGCGAGACAGGGGATGAGCAGTACTTC. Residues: CASSETGDEQYF.

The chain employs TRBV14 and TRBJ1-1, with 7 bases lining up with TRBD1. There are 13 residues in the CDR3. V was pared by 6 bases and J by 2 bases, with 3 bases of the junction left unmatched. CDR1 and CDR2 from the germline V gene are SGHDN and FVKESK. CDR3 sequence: CASSGQANTEAFF. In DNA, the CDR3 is TGTGCCAGCAGTGGACAGGCTAACACTGAAGCTTTCTTT.

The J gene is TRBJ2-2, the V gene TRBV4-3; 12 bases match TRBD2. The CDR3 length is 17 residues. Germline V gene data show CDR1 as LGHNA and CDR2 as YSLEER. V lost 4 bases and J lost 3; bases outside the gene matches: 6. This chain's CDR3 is CASSLSPSGGDTGELFF. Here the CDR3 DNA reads TGCGCCAGCAGCCTAAGTCCTAGCGGGGGGGACACCGGGGAGCTGTTTTTT.

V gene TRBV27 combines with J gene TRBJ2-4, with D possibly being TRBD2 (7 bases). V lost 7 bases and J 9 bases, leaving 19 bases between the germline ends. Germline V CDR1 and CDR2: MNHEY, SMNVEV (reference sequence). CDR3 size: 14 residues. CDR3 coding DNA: TGTGCCAGCAACAAGGGGCAGGGGAGGGGCATTCAGTACTTC. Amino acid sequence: CASNKGQGRGIQYF.

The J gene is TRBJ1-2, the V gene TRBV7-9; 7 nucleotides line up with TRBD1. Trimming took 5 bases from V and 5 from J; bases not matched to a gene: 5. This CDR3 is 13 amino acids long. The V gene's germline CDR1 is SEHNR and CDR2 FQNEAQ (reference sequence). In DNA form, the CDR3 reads TGTGCCAGCAGCATAGGGACAGTTTATGGCTACACCTTC. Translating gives CASSIGTVYGYTF. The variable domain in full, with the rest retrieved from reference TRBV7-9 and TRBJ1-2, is DTGVSQNPRHKITKRGQNVTFRCDPISEHNRLYWYRQTLGQGPEFLTYFQNEAQLEKSRLLSDRFSAERPKGSFSTLEIQRTEQGDSAMYLCASSIGTVYGYTFGSGTRLTVV.

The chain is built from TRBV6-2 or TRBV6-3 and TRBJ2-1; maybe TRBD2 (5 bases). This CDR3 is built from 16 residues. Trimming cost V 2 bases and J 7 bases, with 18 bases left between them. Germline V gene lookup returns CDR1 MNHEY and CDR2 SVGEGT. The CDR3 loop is CASSYIILRTANEQFF. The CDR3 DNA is TGTGCCAGCAGTTACATTATACTGAGGACTGCGAATGAGCAGTTCTTC.

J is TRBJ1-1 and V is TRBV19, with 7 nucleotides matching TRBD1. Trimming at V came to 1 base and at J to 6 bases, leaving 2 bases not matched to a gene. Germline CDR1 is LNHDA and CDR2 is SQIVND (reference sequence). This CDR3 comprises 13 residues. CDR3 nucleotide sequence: TGTGCCAGTAGTATAGGGCAGGGGGCTGAAGCTTTCTTT. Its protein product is CASSIGQGAEAFF.